The rows below give T cell receptor beta chains drawn from one sample of a study of blood T cells in healthy people across ages. TCRdb processed the 5' RACE reads anew with MiXCR; each CDR3 protein has one entry. This sample has more than 900,000 distinct CDR3 sequences, with about 29% found just once. The same data also went into a second study, on T cells of mothers and their children.

Sequencing used blood. These receptors originate from a woman between 40 and 50 years old in good health. The CDR3 runs from the conserved cysteine through the conserved F or W. A D gene is named only where the DNA matches it firmly. Not all rows give a size; the values are once, few, many and, for expanded clones, a class.

J	D	V	size	length	CDR3	DNA
TRBJ1-2	TRBD1	TRBV5-1	.	17	CASSLGTAPGKNYGYTF	TGCGCCAGCAGCCTCGGGACAGCTCCCGGAAAAAACTATGGCTACACCTTC
TRBJ1-5	.	TRBV27	.	15	CASSLSARGNQLQHF	TGTGCCAGCAGTTTATCCGCCAGGGGCAACCAGCTCCAGCATTTT
TRBJ2-5	TRBD1	TRBV3-1	few	15	CASSPVTGVGETQYF	TGTGCCAGCAGCCCCGTGACAGGGGTCGGGGAGACCCAGTACTTC
TRBJ2-7	TRBD1	TRBV6-1	few	13	CASGRQGGYEQYF	TGTGCCAGCGGAAGACAGGGGGGCTACGAGCAGTACTTC
TRBJ2-1	.	TRBV7-2	many	13	CASSRNSGGEQFF	TGTGCCAGCAGCCGCAACTCGGGCGGGGAGCAGTTCTTC
TRBJ1-2	.	TRBV19	once	12	CASSIPTYGYTF	TGTGCCAGTAGTATTCCCACCTATGGCTACACCTTC
TRBJ1-1	.	TRBV28	many	13	CASSRRMNTEAFF	TGCGCCAGCAGTAGGAGGATGAACACTGAAGCTTTCTTT
TRBJ2-3	.	TRBV5-5	few	14	CASSYPRGADTQYF	TGTGCCAGCAGCTACCCCAGGGGCGCAGATACGCAGTATTTT
TRBJ1-2	.	TRBV9	.	14	CASSVGKVTYGYTF	TGTGCCAGCAGCGTAGGTAAAGTGACCTATGGCTACACCTTC
TRBJ2-7	TRBD1	TRBV6-4	many	14	CAIKGDRGSYEQYF	TGTGCCATTAAGGGGGACAGGGGATCCTACGAGCAGTACTTC
TRBJ1-1	.	TRBV6-6	few	17	CATKTAPGRRIATEAFF	TGTGCCACCAAGACCGCCCCGGGACGCCGGATTGCGACGGAAGCTTTCTTT
TRBJ1-5	.	TRBV5-8	many	15	CASSPEGFSNQPQHF	TGTGCCAGCAGCCCGGAGGGGTTCTCCAATCAGCCCCAGCATTTT
TRBJ2-5	.	TRBV5-1	many	11	CASSTQETQYF	TGCGCCAGCAGCACGCAAGAGACCCAGTACTTC
TRBJ2-7	TRBD2	TRBV20-1	many	15	CSARERGGAWREQYF	TGCAGTGCTAGAGAACGCGGGGGGGCATGGCGCGAGCAGTACTTC
TRBJ1-2	TRBD1	TRBV3-1	.	15	CASSRDRRSNYGYTF	TGTGCCAGCAGTCGGGACAGGAGATCTAACTATGGCTACACCTTC
TRBJ1-2	TRBD1	TRBV7-2	.	15	CASSRQQGPNYGYTF	TGTGCCAGCAGCAGACAACAGGGGCCCAACTATGGCTACACCTTC
TRBJ2-3	.	TRBV28	.	13	CASSLVQPDTQYF	TGTGCCAGCAGTTTAGTTCAGCCAGATACGCAGTATTTT
TRBJ2-5	TRBD2	TRBV28	.	14	CASRQAGLQETQYF	TGTGCCAGCAGACAAGCGGGGCTACAAGAGACCCAGTACTTC
TRBJ2-3	.	TRBV3-1	few	14	CASTRAASTDTQYF	TGTGCCAGCACCAGAGCGGCTAGCACAGATACGCAGTATTTT
TRBJ1-2	.	TRBV28	few	14	CAHKRRGADYGYTF	TGTGCCCATAAACGACGGGGGGCGGACTATGGCTACACCTTC
TRBJ1-6	TRBD1	TRBV20-1	few	15	CNARVEGADNSPLHF	TGCAATGCTAGAGTCGAGGGGGCTGATAATTCACCCCTCCACTTT
TRBJ2-3	TRBD1	TRBV5-1	.	17	CASSLLARGLSADTQYF	TGCGCCAGCAGCTTGCTGGCTAGGGGGCTGTCCGCAGATACGCAGTATTTT
TRBJ2-7	TRBD1	TRBV10-3	.	17	CAISDSGQGLSIHEQYF	TGTGCCATCAGTGATTCCGGACAGGGGCTATCGATCCACGAGCAGTACTTC
TRBJ1-2	.	TRBV7-9	many	14	CASSLGGEVDGYTF	TGTGCCAGCAGCTTAGGTGGGGAAGTAGATGGCTACACCTTC
TRBJ1-2	TRBD1	TRBV7-2	.	16	CASSLGSGRTGVGHTF	TGTGCCAGCAGCTTAGGTTCCGGCCGGACAGGGGTTGGCCACACCTTC
TRBJ1-5	.	TRBV5-6	once	14	CASSRSGPNQPQHF	TGTGCCAGCAGCCGTAGCGGGCCCAATCAGCCCCAGCATTTT
TRBJ1-3	.	TRBV4-3	once	17	CASSHSNRVGSGNTIYF	TGCGCCAGCAGCCATTCCAACAGGGTAGGCTCTGGAAACACCATATATTTT
TRBJ2-4	.	TRBV28	few	15	CASSSLDTSKNIQYF	TGTGCCAGCAGTTCTCTGGACACAAGCAAAAACATTCAGTACTTC
TRBJ2-1	TRBD1	TRBV5-1	.	14	CASSLQGESYEQFF	TGCGCCAGCAGCTTGCAGGGGGAATCCTACGAGCAGTTCTTC
TRBJ1-2	.	TRBV7-2	.	15	CASSLYQGSNYGYTF	TGTGCCAGCAGCCTCTATCAGGGGTCTAACTATGGCTACACCTTC
TRBJ2-2	.	TRBV5-1	.	13	CASRAGNTGELFF	TGCGCCAGCAGGGCAGGGAACACCGGGGAGCTGTTTTTT
TRBJ1-1	TRBD1	TRBV5-1	many	18	CASSWDTGPGQGRIGAFF	TGCGCCAGCAGCTGGGACACAGGGCCGGGACAGGGGAGGATAGGAGCTTTCTTT
TRBJ2-5	.	TRBV7-3	.	16	CASSLGPGGIQETQYF	TGTGCCAGCAGCTTAGGGCCGGGGGGCATCCAAGAGACCCAGTACTTC
TRBJ1-5	.	TRBV4-2	few	15	CASSQDHGQNQPQHF	TGTGCCAGCAGCCAAGATCACGGACAGAATCAGCCCCAGCATTTT
TRBJ1-2	.	TRBV7-9	many	14	CASSLAGDRYGYTF	TGTGCCAGCAGCTTAGCAGGGGATCGGTATGGCTACACCTTC
TRBJ2-7	.	TRBV12-3/TRBV12-4	.	15	CASSLVATGSYEQYF	TGTGCCAGCAGTTTAGTGGCTACCGGCTCCTACGAGCAGTACTTC
TRBJ2-3	.	TRBV2	many	11	CASSVADTQYF	TGTGCCAGCAGTGTTGCAGATACGCAGTATTTT
TRBJ1-2	.	TRBV20-1	many	11	CSARDRGGYTF	TGCAGTGCCAGGGATCGGGGCGGCTACACCTTC
TRBJ2-5	TRBD2	TRBV7-7	many	15	CASSLAGGSAETQYF	TGTGCTAGCAGCTTAGCGGGGGGTAGCGCAGAGACCCAGTACTTC
TRBJ2-7	TRBD1	TRBV28	many	14	CASLGRGSSYEQYF	TGTGCCAGCCTAGGCAGGGGGAGCTCCTACGAGCAGTACTTC
TRBJ2-3	TRBD2	TRBV5-5	few	17	CASSFGTSVLSTDTRYF	TGTGCCAGCAGCTTCGGGACTAGCGTGCTCAGCACAGATACGCGGTATTTT
TRBJ2-1	.	TRBV2	.	15	CASRRGRLGYNEQFF	TGTGCCAGTCGCCGGGGGCGGCTGGGCTACAATGAGCAGTTCTTC
TRBJ2-5	.	TRBV4-1	.	13	CASSQELVKTQYF	TGCGCCAGCAGCCAAGAATTAGTGAAGACCCAGTACTTC